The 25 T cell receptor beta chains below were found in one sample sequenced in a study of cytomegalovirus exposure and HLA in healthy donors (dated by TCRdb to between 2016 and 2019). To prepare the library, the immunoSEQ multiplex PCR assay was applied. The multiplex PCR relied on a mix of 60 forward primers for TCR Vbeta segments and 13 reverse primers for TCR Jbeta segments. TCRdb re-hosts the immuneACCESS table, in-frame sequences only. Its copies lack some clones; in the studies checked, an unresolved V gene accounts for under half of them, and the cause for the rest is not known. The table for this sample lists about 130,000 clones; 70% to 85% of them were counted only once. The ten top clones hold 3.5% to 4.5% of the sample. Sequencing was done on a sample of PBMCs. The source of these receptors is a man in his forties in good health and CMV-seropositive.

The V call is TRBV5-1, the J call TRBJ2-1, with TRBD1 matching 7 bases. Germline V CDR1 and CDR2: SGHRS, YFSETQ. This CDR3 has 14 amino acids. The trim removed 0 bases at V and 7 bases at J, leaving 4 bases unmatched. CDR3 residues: CASSLGQGKNEQFF. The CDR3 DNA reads TGCGCCAGCAGCTTGGGACAGGGTAAGAATGAGCAGTTCTTC. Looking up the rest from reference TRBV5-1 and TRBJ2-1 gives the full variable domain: KAGVTQTPRYLIKTRGQQVTLSCSPISGHRSVSWYQQTPGQGLQFLFEYFSETQRNKGNFPGRFSGRQFSNSRSEMNVSTLELGDSALYLCASSLGQGKNEQFFGPGTRLTVL.

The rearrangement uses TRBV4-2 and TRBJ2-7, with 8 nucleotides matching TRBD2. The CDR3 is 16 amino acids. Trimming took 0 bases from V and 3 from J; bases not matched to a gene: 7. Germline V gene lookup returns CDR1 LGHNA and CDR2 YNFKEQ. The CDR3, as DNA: TGTGCCAGCAGCCAAGATTTGGGACTAGACCTCTACGAGCAGTACTTC. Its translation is CASSQDLGLDLYEQYF.

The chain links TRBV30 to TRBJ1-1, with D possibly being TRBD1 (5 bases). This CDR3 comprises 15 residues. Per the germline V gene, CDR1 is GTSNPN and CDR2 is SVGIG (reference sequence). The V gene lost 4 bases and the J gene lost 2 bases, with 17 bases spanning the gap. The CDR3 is CAWTPSPTVNTEAFF. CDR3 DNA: TGTGCCTGGACCCCTTCCCCGACAGTTAACACTGAAGCTTTCTTT.

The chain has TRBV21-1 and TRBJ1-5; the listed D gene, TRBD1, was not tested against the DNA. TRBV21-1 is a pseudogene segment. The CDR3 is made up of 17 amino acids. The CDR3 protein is CASKRVNRGPENQPQHF. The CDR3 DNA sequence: TGTGCCAGTAAAAGGGTGAACAGGGGGCCCGAAAATCAGCCCCAGCATTTT.

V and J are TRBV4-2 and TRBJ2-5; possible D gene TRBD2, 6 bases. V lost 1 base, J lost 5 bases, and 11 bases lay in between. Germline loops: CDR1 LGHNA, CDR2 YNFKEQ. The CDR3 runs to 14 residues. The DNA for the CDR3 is TGTGCCAGCAGCCAAGTGTGGGGGGAGGAGACCCAGTACTTC. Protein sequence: CASSQVWGEETQYF.

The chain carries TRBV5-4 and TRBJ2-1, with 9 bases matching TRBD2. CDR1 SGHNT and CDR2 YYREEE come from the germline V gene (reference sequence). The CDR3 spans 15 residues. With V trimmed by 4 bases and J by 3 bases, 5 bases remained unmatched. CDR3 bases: TGTGCCAGCAGCCGACTAGCGGACAACTACAATGAGCAGTTCTTC. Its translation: CASSRLADNYNEQFF. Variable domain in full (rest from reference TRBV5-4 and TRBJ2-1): ETGVTQSPTHLIKTRGQQVTLRCSSQSGHNTVSWYQQALGQGPQFIFQYYREEENGRGNFPPRFSGLQFPNYSSELNVNALELDDSALYLCASSRLADNYNEQFFGPGTRLTVL.

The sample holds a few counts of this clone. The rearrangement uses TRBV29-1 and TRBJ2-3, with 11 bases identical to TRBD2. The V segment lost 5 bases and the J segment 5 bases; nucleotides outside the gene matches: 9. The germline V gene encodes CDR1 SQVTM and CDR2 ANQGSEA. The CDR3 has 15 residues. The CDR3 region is CSVLVAGGLGDTQYF. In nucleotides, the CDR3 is TGCAGCGTTTTGGTAGCGGGGGGGCTTGGAGATACGCAGTATTTT.

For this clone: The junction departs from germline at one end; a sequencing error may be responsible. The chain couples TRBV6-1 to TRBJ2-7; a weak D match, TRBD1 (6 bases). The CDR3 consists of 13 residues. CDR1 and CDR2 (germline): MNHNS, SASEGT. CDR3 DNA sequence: TGTGCCACCAGTACAGGGCTTTCCTACGAGCAGTACTTC. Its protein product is CATSTGLSYEQYF.

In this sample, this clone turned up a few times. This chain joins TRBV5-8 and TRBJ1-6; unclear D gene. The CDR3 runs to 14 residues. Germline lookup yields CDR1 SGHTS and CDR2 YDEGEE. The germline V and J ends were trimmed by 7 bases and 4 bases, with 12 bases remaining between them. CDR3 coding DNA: TGTGCCAGCGAATTCGTCAGTTATAATTCACCCCTCCACTTT. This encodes CASEFVSYNSPLHF. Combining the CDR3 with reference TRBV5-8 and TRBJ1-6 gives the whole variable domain EAGVTQSPTHLIKTRGQQATLRCSPISGHTSVYWYQQALGLGLQFLLWYDEGEERNRGNFPPRFSGRQFPNYSSELNVNALELEDSALYLCASEFVSYNSPLHFGNGTRLTVT.

The CDR3 loop reads CASSWGTAGQETQYF. For the CDR3, the DNA is TGTGCCAGCAGCTGGGGGACAGCGGGTCAAGAGACCCAGTACTTC. V gene TRBV7-9 combines with J gene TRBJ2-5; maybe TRBD1 (7 bases). CDR3 size: 15 residues. Trimming pared 4 bases from V and 2 bases from J, leaving 14 bases between. In germline, CDR1 is SEHNR, CDR2 FQNEAQ (reference sequence).

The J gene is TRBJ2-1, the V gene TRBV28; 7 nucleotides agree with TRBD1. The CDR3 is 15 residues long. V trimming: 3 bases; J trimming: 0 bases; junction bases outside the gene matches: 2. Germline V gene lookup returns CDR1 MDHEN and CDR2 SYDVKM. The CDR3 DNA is TGTGCCAGCAGTTTTCGGGACAGCTCCTACAATGAGCAGTTCTTC. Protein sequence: CASSFRDSSYNEQFF.

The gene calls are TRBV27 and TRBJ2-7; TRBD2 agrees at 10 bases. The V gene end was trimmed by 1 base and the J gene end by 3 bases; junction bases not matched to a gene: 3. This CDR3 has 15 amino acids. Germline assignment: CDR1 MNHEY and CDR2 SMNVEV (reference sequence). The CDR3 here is CASSLYTSGNYEQYF. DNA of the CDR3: TGTGCCAGCAGTTTATATACTAGCGGGAACTACGAGCAGTACTTC.

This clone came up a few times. CDR3 loop: CAWRTSGGDTQYF. CDR3 in DNA: TGTGCCTGGAGGACTAGCGGGGGGGATACGCAGTATTTT. The V call is TRBV30, the J call TRBJ2-3; the match to TRBD2 covers 13 bases. The V gene end was trimmed by 3 bases and the J gene end by 6 bases; junction bases not matched to a gene: 0. The CDR3 consists of 13 residues. Germline V gives CDR1 GTSNPN, CDR2 SVGIG (reference sequence).

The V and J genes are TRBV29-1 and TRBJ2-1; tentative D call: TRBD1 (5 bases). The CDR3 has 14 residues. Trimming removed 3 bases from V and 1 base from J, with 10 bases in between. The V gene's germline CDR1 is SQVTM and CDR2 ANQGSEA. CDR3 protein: CSVDRAGSYNEQFF. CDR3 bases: TGCAGCGTTGATCGGGCAGGGTCCTACAATGAGCAGTTCTTC.

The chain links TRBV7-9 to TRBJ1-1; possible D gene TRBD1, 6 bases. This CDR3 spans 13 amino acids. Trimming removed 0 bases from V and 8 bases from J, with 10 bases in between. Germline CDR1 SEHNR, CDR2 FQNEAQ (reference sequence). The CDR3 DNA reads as TGTGCCAGCAGCTTAGCCGGACAGAGAGAAGCTTTCTTT. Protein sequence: CASSLAGQREAFF.

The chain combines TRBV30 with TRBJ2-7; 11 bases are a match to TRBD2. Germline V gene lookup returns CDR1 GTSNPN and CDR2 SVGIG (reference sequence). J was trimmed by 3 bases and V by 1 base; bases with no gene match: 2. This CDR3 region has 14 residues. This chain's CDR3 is CAWSGSGGVYEQYF. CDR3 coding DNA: TGTGCCTGGAGTGGTAGCGGGGGGGTCTACGAGCAGTACTTC.

CDR3 loop: CASSYGRVVYF. The CDR3 DNA follows: TGTGCCAGCAGTTACGGCAGGGTGGTATACTTC. The chain couples TRBV6-5 to TRBJ2-7, with a possible D match to TRBD1 (5 bases). This CDR3 spans 11 amino acids. Trimming took off 2 bases at V and 13 bases at J, with 12 bases between the two ends. In germline, CDR1 is MNHEY, CDR2 SVGAGI.

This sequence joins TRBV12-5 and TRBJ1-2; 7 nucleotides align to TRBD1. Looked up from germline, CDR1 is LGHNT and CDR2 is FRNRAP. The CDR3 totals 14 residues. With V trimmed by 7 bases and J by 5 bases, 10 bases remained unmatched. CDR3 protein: CASARNRGGYGYTF. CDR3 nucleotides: TGTGCTAGTGCACGAAACAGGGGTGGGTATGGCTACACCTTC.

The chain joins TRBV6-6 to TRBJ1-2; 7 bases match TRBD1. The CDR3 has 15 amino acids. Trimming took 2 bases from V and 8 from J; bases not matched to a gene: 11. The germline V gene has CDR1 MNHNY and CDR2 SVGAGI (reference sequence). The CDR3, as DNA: TGTGCCAGCAGTTACACCCCAGACAGGGCGTGGGGCTACACCTTC. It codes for CASSYTPDRAWGYTF.

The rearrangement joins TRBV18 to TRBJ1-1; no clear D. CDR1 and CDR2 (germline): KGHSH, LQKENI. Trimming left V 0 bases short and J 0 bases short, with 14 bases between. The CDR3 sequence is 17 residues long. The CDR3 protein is CASSPPSGFGVNTEAFF. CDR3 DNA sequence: TGTGCCAGCTCACCACCGTCGGGGTTTGGGGTGAACACTGAAGCTTTCTTT.

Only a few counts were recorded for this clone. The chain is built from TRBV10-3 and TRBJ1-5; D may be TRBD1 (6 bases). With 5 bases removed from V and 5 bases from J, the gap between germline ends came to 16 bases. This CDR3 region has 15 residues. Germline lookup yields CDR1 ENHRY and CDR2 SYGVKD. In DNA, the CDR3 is TGTGCCATCAGTCTAGGAGGGGGGGGCGATCAGCCCCAGCATTTT. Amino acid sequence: CAISLGGGGDQPQHF.

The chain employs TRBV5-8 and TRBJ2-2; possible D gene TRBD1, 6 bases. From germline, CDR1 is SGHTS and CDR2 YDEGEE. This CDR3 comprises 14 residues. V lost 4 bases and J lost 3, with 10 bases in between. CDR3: CASSQGTYTGELFF. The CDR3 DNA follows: TGTGCCAGCAGCCAGGGGACATACACCGGGGAGCTGTTTTTT. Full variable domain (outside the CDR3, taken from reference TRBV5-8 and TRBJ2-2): EAGVTQSPTHLIKTRGQQATLRCSPISGHTSVYWYQQALGLGLQFLLWYDEGEERNRGNFPPRFSGRQFPNYSSELNVNALELEDSALYLCASSQGTYTGELFFGEGSRLTVL.

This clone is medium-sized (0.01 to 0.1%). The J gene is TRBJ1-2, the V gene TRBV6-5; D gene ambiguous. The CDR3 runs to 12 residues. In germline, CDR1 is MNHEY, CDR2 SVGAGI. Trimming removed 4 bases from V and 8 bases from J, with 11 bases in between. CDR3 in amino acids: CASSFVGGGYTF. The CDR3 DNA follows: TGTGCCAGCAGTTTCGTGGGCGGGGGCTACACCTTC.

The DNA for the CDR3 is TGTGCCAGCAGCGACGGAGGAGCCCCTTACGAGCAGTACTTC. Encoded protein: CASSDGGAPYEQYF. The chain uses TRBV9 and TRBJ2-7, with D perhaps matching TRBD2 (5 bases). The V gene lost 3 bases and the J gene lost 4 bases, with 14 bases spanning the gap. The germline V gene has CDR1 SGDLS and CDR2 YYNGEE. The CDR3 has 14 residues.

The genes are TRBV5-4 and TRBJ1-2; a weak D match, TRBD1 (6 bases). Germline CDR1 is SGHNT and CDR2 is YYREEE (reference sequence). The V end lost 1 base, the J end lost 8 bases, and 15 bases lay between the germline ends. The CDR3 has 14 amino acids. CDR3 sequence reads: CASSLPGDKGGYTF. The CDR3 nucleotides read TGTGCCAGCAGCTTGCCCGGGGACAAGGGGGGCTACACCTTC.